This TCR beta chain comes out of a study of T cell responses to AZD1222 COVID-19 vaccine. This table comes from immunoSEQ multiplex PCR, and its TCRdb copy is limited to in-frame clones, with some not included. The repertoire holds about 97,000 clones, over 80% seen once, with around 8% in the top ten. V lost 2 bases, J lost 3 bases, and 4 bases lay in between. The CDR3 consists of 13 residues. Germline CDR1 KGHSH, CDR2 LQKENI. Overall study findings and caveats: Across the whole spike, CD4 TCRs peaked at regions 160-218 and 743-854.

On this clone itself: Its target is not known.

The receptor was derived from an adult in good health. This sample comprised peripheral blood, obtained on day 0 of AZD1222 vaccination. J is TRBJ1-4 and V is TRBV18; no firm D call. The CDR3 sequence is CASSPGANEKLFF. CDR3 nucleotides: TGTGCCAGCTCACCAGGGGCTAATGAAAAACTGTTTTTT.